This T cell receptor (beta chain) was sequenced in a study of PD-1 blockade in classical Hodgkin lymphoma. Study-wide points: CD8+ TCR diversity did not rise significantly by C4D1, unlike CD4+. Reports indicated that newly diagnosed patients had lower baseline TCR diversity than healthy donors did. For complete responders, baseline diversity was comparable to that of newly diagnosed patients.

V was clipped by 0 bases and J by 1 base, with 7 bases between them. CDR3 length equals 14 residues. From germline, CDR1 is LGHNA and CDR2 YSLEER. Profiling relied on immunoSEQ multiplex PCR, and the TCRdb table lists in-frame clones only, not all of them. The sample includes about 24,000 clones, less than 75% of them seen just once. Time point specified: cycle 4 day 1 (C4D1), after more than five weeks of nivolumab. Every patient had relapsed following autologous stem cell transplantation, and cohorts differed in brentuximab vedotin exposure. Worth noting for this clone: What it recognizes is unknown.

The chain links TRBV4-3 to TRBJ2-7; D is unclear. This clonotype was obtained from a human donor with classical Hodgkin lymphoma. The material was peripheral blood mononuclear cells (PBMCs), obtained before the fourth cycle of nivolumab. CDR3 DNA sequence: TGCGCCAGCAGCCAAGACAGCCTATCCTACGAGCAGTACTTC. This translates into CASSQDSLSYEQYF.